Given below is one T cell receptor beta chain in context. This record belongs to a study of T cell changes during pregnancy in multiple sclerosis. The CDR3 runs to 14 residues. Trimming pared 5 bases from V and 0 bases from J, leaving 7 bases between. Germline assignment: CDR1 SGHTA and CDR2 FQGTGA. Produced via immunoSEQ multiplex PCR; TCRdb's table is partial and in-frame only. The repertoire includes roughly 41,000 clones, 80% to 90% of them detected once, and 0.5% to 0.65% sits in the top ten. The clonotype originates from a female donor with multiple sclerosis, enrolled in a pregnancy study. The gene calls are TRBV7-3 and TRBJ2-2, with D perhaps TRBD1 (5 bases). The sequencing here drew on CD4+ T cells from peripheral blood mononuclear cells, taken in the first trimester of pregnancy. The CDR3 sequence is CASSPGTNTGELFF. As DNA, the CDR3 is TGTGCCAGCAGCCCAGGGACGAACACCGGGGAGCTGTTTTTT.